This T cell receptor beta chain was retrieved from a study of T cell changes during pregnancy in multiple sclerosis. The CDR3 consists of 15 residues. In germline, CDR1 is MDHEN, CDR2 SYDVKM. The V end was cut by 5 bases, the J end by 0 bases, with 8 bases between. Measured with immunoSEQ multiplex PCR; TCRdb has only the in-frame clones, and not every one. The sample carries around 31,000 clones, about 92% recorded once. This TCR came from a female donor with multiple sclerosis, enrolled in a pregnancy study. The rearrangement links TRBV28 to TRBJ2-6, with D uncertain. The source was CD4+ T cells from peripheral blood mononuclear cells, collected in the second trimester of pregnancy. CDR3 amino acids: CASSPHTSGANVLTF. The CDR3 DNA sequence: TGTGCCAGCAGTCCTCACACCTCTGGGGCCAACGTCCTGACTTTC.